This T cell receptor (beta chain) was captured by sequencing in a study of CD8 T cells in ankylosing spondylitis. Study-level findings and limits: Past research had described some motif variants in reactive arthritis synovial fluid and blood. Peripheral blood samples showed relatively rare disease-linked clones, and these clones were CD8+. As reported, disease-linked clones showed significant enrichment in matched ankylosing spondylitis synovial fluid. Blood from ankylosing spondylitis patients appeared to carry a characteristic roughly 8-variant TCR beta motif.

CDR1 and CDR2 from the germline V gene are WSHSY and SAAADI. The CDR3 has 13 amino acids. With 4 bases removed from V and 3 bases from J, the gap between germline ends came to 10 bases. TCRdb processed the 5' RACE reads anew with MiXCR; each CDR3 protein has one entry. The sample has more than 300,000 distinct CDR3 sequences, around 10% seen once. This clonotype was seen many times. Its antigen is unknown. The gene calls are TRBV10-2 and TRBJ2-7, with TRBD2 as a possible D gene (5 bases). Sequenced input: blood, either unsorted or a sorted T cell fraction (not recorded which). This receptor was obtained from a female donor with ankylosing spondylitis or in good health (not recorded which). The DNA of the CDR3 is TGCGCCAGCAGTGGATGGGAGCACTACGAGCAGTACTTC. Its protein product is CASSGWEHYEQYF.